This T cell receptor beta chain is drawn from a study of early T cells in non-severe SARS-CoV-2 infection (dated by TCRdb to about 2021). Background on the whole study: TCR sequencing used bulk RNA from unsorted whole blood, so alpha and beta chains could not be paired. Findings and caveats that apply to the study as a whole: VDJdb matching was skewed toward anti-spike CD8 responses and likely underestimated virus-specific expansions by missing private and CD4 specificities.

A case-control design nested within a healthcare worker cohort in London, UK, was used, with weekly nasopharyngeal swab PCR tests and blood sampling performed. Healthcare workers were enrolled in the week of the UK lockdown, from 23 to 31 March 2020, and were followed every week for up to roughly 16 weeks. At least ten counts were recorded for this clonotype. No antigen is known for it. No base quality values were provided; no much bigger clone lies one nucleotide off. The library came from 5' RACE. This sample was sequenced with a NextSeq 500. To correct for sequencing error and PCR bias, the TCR library protocol tagged individual cDNA molecules with unique molecular identifiers. TCR alpha and beta chains were both sequenced, and the abundances of alpha and beta sequences in each sample were closely correlated with each other. The study's processing was this. V gene, J gene and CDR3 annotation of TCR sequences was performed with Decombinator V4. TCRs were defined as expanded if a significant change between any two time points was detected under a Poisson model with p below 0.0001. Abundances of TCRs were expressed as counts per million after normalisation to the total number of TCRs sequenced in each sample. MAIT TCRs were defined by TRAV1-2 paired with TRAJ12, TRAJ20 or TRAJ33, and iNKT TCRs by TRAV10 paired with TRAJ18. VDJdb, accessed on 1 November 2021, was searched for TCRs annotated for CMV, EBV and SARS-CoV-2, and TCRs annotated for more than one antigen were excluded. TCRdb reanalyzed the raw reads on its own, using fastp at Q25 for trimming and MiXCR for clone calling, and kept in-frame beta chains. Rows are combined by CDR3 protein, so each entry shows the most common genes and DNA. These V and J calls derive from TCRdb rather than the authors' analysis. Within this sample are over 30,000 distinct CDR3 sequences, with roughly 8% of them counted one time only. In total, the top ten clones hold roughly an eighth of the sample.

Between the V and J ends, shortened by 7 bases and 1 base respectively, the junction contains 10 bases. The germline V gene (reference sequence) sets CDR1 to SEHNR and CDR2 to FQNEAQ. From the cysteine through the phenylalanine, the CDR3 covers 13 amino acids. The only DNA kept is the CDR3, 39 bases in frame from the first base. The clonotype comes from an adult who was a healthcare worker with PCR-confirmed SARS-CoV-2 infection or an uninfected control (not recorded which). The chain uses TRBV7-9 and TRBJ2-5; matching of 6 bases hints at TRBD2 as the D gene. Material: whole blood, obtained at baseline. The DNA sequence follows: TGTGCCAGCACCCGGGACTTCCAAGAGACCCAGTACTTC. The resulting protein is CASTRDFQETQYF.